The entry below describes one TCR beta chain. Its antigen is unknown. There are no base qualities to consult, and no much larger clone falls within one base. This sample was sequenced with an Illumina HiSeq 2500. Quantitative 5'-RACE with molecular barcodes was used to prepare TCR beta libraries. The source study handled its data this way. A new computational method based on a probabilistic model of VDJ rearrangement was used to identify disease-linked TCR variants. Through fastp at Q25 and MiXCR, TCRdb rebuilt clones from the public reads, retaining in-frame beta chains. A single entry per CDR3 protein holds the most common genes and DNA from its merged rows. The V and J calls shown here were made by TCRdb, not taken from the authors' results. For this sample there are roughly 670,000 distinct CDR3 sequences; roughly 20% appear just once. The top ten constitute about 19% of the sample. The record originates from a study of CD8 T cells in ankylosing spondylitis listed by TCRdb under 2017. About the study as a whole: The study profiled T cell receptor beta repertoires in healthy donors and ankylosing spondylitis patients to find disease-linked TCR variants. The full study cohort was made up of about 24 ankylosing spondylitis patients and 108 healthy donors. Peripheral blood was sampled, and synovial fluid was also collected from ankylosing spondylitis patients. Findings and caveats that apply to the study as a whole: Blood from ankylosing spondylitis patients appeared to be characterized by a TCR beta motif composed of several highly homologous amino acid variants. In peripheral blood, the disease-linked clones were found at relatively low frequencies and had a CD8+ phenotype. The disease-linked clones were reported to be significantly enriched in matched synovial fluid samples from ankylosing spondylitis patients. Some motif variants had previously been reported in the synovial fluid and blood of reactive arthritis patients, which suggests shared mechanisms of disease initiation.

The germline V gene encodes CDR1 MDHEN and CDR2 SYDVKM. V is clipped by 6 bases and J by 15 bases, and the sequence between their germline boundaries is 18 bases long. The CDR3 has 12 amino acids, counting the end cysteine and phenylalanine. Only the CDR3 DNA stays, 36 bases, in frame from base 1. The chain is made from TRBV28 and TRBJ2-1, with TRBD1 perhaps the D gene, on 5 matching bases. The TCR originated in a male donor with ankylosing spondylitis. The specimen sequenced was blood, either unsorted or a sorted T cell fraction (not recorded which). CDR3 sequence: CASRSPQGPAFF. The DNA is TGTGCCAGCAGGTCCCCCCAGGGCCCTGCGTTCTTC.